The clone carrying this T cell receptor (beta chain) was detected a few times. From germline, CDR1 is SGHNT and CDR2 YENEEA. V shed 2 bases and J shed 1 base, with 6 bases lying between them. This CDR3 is 13 amino acids long. These data originate in a study of immune cell composition in non-small cell lung cancer. Study-wide background: Most cases were lung adenocarcinoma or squamous cell carcinoma.

The normal lung sample lay at least 3 cm, and maximally far, from the tumour. Genomic DNA came from frozen unsorted single-cell suspensions. The repertoire was sequenced with immunoSEQ multiplex PCR; TCRdb's copy has only in-frame clones and lacks some. The table includes just over 6,500 clones, 77% detected once. J is TRBJ2-7 and V is TRBV11-3; TRBD2 is a possible D gene (6 bases). Sequences were obtained from non-adjacent lung tissue. This sequence originates from a human donor with non-small cell lung cancer. The DNA for the CDR3 is TGTGCCAGCAGCTTACGGGAGTCCTACGAGCAGTACTTC. It encodes CASSLRESYEQYF.